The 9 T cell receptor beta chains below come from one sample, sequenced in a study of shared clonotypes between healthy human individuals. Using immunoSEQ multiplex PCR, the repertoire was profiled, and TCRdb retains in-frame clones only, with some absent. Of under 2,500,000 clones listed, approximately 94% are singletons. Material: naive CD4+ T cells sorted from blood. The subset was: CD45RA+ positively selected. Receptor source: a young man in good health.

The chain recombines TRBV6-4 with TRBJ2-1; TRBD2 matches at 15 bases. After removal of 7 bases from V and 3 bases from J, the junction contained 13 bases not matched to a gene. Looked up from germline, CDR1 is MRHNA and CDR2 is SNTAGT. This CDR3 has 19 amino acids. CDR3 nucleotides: TGTGCCAGCAACACCGACGGAGGACTAGCGGGAGGGTTCTACAATGAGCAGTTCTTC. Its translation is CASNTDGGLAGGFYNEQFF.

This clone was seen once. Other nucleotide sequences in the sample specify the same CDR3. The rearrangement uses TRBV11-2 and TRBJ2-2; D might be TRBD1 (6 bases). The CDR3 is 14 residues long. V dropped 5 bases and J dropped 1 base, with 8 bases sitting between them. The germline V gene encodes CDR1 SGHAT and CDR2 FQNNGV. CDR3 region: CASSLGQNTGELFF. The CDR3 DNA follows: TGTGCCAGCAGCCTGGGACAGAACACCGGGGAGCTGTTTTTT.

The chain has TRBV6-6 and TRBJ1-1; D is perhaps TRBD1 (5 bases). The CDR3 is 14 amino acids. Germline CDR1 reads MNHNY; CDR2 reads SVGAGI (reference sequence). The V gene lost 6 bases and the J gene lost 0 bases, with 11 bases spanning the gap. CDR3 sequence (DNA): TGTGCCAGCAGCCAGACAGAGATGAACACTGAAGCTTTCTTT. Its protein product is CASSQTEMNTEAFF.

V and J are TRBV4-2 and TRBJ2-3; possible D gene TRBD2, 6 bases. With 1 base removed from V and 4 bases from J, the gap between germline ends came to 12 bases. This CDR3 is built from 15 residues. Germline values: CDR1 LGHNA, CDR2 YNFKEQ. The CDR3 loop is CASSQGAGLPDTQYF. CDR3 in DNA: TGTGCCAGCAGCCAAGGTGCGGGGTTGCCAGATACGCAGTATTTT.

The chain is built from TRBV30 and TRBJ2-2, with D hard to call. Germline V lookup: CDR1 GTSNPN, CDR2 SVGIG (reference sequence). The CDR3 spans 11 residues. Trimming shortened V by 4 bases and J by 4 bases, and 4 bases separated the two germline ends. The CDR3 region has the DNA TGTGCCTGGAAATTCACCGGGGAGCTGTTTTTT. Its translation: CAWKFTGELFF.

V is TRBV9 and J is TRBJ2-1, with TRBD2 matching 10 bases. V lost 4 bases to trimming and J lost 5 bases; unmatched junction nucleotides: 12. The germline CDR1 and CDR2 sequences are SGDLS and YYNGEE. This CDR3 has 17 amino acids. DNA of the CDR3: TGTGCCAGCAGCTTTGGACTAGCGGCTCCCTCAGACAATGAGCAGTTCTTC. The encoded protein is CASSFGLAAPSDNEQFF.

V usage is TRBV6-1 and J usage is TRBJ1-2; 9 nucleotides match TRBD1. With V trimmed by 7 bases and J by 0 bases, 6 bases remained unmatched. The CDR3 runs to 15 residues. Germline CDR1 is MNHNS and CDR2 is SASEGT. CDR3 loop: CASIGQGTANYGYTF. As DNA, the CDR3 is TGTGCCAGCATTGGACAGGGGACCGCTAACTATGGCTACACCTTC.

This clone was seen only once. In DNA, the CDR3 is TGCGCCAGCAGCTCCCGGGACAGGGATGGAGACATTCAGTACTTC. It yields the protein CASSSRDRDGDIQYF. J is TRBJ2-4 and V is TRBV5-1; TRBD1 agrees at 9 bases. J lost 8 bases, V lost 3 bases, and 9 bases had no gene match. CDR1 is SGHRS, CDR2 YFSETQ, per germline. This CDR3 comprises 15 residues.

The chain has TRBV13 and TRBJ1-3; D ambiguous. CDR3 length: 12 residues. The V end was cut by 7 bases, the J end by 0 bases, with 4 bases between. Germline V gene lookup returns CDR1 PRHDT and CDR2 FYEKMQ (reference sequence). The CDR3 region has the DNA TGTGCCAGCATGTTCTCTGGAAACACCATATATTTT. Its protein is CASMFSGNTIYF.